The 22 T cell receptor beta chains given below trace back to one sample, sequenced in a study of blood T cell repertoires in COVID-19. Produced via immunoSEQ multiplex PCR; TCRdb's table is partial and in-frame only. The data hold under 300,000 clones, with approximately 86% observed a single time. Sequences were obtained from peripheral blood. The receptors stem from a man aged 55 to 70 who had recovered from COVID-19.

This chain uses TRBV7-9 with TRBJ2-7, with 11 positions matching TRBD2. Unmatched junction bases numbered 14, after V lost 7 bases and J lost 0 bases. The CDR3 length is 18 residues. Per germline, CDR1 SEHNR and CDR2 FQNEAQ (reference sequence). This CDR3 reads CASTRLTLTSGVSYEQYV. CDR3 sequence (DNA): TGTGCCAGCACACGACTGACCTTGACTAGCGGGGTCTCCTACGAGCAGTACGTC.

The chain is built from TRBV12-3 or TRBV12-4 and TRBJ1-2, with 7 bases fitting TRBD1. The CDR3 has 12 amino acids. J gave up 8 bases and V 7 bases, and 7 bases lay outside the gene matches. In nucleotides, the CDR3 is TGTGCCAGCACCAGGACAGGTCGAGGCTACACCTTC. Its protein is CASTRTGRGYTF.

The chain links TRBV28 to TRBJ2-7; 8 nucleotides line up with TRBD1. V shed 10 bases and J 1 base; nucleotides not matched to a gene: 12. The CDR3 extends over 15 amino acids. Germline CDR1 is MDHEN and CDR2 is SYDVKM. The CDR3 DNA sequence: TGTGCCATTACGACGGGACAGGTAAAATCCTACGAGCAGTACTTC. It yields the protein CAITTGQVKSYEQYF.

The chain employs TRBV3-1 (or the pseudogene TRBV3-2) and TRBJ1-2; D is unclear. This CDR3 region has 12 residues. Trimming pared 6 bases from V and 5 bases from J, leaving 10 bases between. The germline V gene has CDR1 LGHDT and CDR2 YNNKEL (reference sequence). Here the CDR3 reads CASRGVEYGYTF. The CDR3 DNA sequence: TGTGCCAGCAGGGGAGTTGAGTATGGCTACACCTTC.

This clone was found once. V is TRBV29-1 and J is TRBJ2-3, with 9 bases matching TRBD1. The CDR3 sequence is 14 residues long. J lost 2 bases, V lost 4 bases, and 4 bases had no gene match. Looked up from germline, CDR1 is SQVTM and CDR2 is ANQGSEA. The DNA for the CDR3 is TGCAGCGTTGCCGGGACAGGGCTCACAGATACGCAGTATTTT. Its translation is CSVAGTGLTDTQYF.

V and J are TRBV2 and TRBJ1-2; 9 nucleotides line up with TRBD1. Germline V gene data show CDR1 as SNHLY and CDR2 as FYNNEI. The junction had 5 bases not matched to a gene; V was cut back by 3 bases and J by 3 bases. The CDR3 extends over 15 amino acids. The CDR3, as DNA: TGTGCCAGCAGTGAGGGGACAGGGTCGTACTATGGCTACACCTTC. Encoded protein: CASSEGTGSYYGYTF.

This chain links TRBV19 with TRBJ2-7, with 9 bases lining up with TRBD1. The CDR3 runs 15 residues. With 5 bases clipped from V and 9 bases from J, the junction kept 14 bases outside the gene matches. Germline V CDR1 and CDR2: LNHDA, SQIVND (reference sequence). Here the CDR3 reads CASSYRDREITGQYF. CDR3 DNA sequence: TGTGCCAGTAGTTACCGGGACAGGGAGATTACGGGGCAGTACTTC.

CDR3 residues: CASSLIYRDTEAFF. The DNA for the CDR3 is TGCGCCAGCAGCTTGATTTATCGGGACACTGAAGCTTTCTTT. The chain combines TRBV5-1 with TRBJ1-1; D ambiguous. The CDR3 runs to 14 residues. The germline V and J ends were trimmed by 1 base and 3 bases, with 10 bases remaining between them. Germline V gene data show CDR1 as SGHRS and CDR2 as YFSETQ. Drawing the rest from reference TRBV5-1 and TRBJ1-1, the complete variable domain is KAGVTQTPRYLIKTRGQQVTLSCSPISGHRSVSWYQQTPGQGLQFLFEYFSETQRNKGNFPGRFSGRQFSNSRSEMNVSTLELGDSALYLCASSLIYRDTEAFFGQGTRLTVV.

This clone appeared a single time. The chain has TRBV7-8 and TRBJ1-2; weak D call: TRBD1 (6 bases). The CDR3 spans 13 residues. Trimming left V 5 bases short and J 2 bases short, with 9 bases between. Germline CDR1 reads SGHVS; CDR2 reads FQNEAQ. The CDR3 spells CASSTDRNYGYTF. CDR3 nucleotides: TGTGCCAGCAGCACGGACAGAAACTATGGCTACACCTTC.

The chain has TRBV10-2 and TRBJ1-4; 8 nucleotides line up with TRBD1. The V gene end was trimmed by 7 bases and the J gene end by 2 bases; junction bases not matched to a gene: 9. This CDR3 contains 16 residues. Germline lookup yields CDR1 WSHSY and CDR2 SAAADI. In nucleotides, the CDR3 is TGCGCCAGCACCCACAGGGGGGGACCGACTAATGAAAAACTGTTTTTT. This encodes CASTHRGGPTNEKLFF.

The rearrangement joins TRBV6-5 to TRBJ2-7, with D unresolved. Trimming removed 7 bases from V and 0 bases from J, with 10 bases in between. The CDR3 spans 13 residues. CDR1 and CDR2 (germline): MNHEY, SVGAGI. For the CDR3, the DNA is TGTGCCAGCATGGGCAGTCTCTCCTACGAGCAGTACTTC. Translating gives CASMGSLSYEQYF.

The J gene is TRBJ2-3, the V gene TRBV7-9; 8 bases match TRBD1. The CDR3 sequence is 16 residues long. The germline V gene encodes CDR1 SEHNR and CDR2 FQNEAQ (reference sequence). V lost 3 bases, J lost 2 bases, and 7 bases stayed unmatched. Here the CDR3 reads CASSFSRDRTTDTQYF. Written as DNA, the CDR3 is TGTGCCAGCAGCTTTTCCCGGGACAGGACCACAGATACGCAGTATTTT.

This chain joins TRBV18 and TRBJ2-7, with 10 bases matching TRBD1. Per germline, CDR1 KGHSH and CDR2 LQKENI. J was trimmed by 4 bases and V by 2 bases; bases with no gene match: 2. The CDR3 length is 14 residues. For the CDR3, the DNA is TGTGCCAGCTCACCAGGGACAGGGGATTACGAGCAGTACTTC. Translating gives CASSPGTGDYEQYF.

The CDR3 DNA reads TGTGCCAGCAGTGAAGGGGCCATTCTAAGTGGGGCTTTCTTT. Translating gives CASSEGAILSGAFF. This sequence joins TRBV6-1 and TRBJ1-1; D is unresolved. Germline CDR1 and CDR2: MNHNS and SASEGT. V gave up 1 base and J gave up 11 bases, with 17 bases separating them. CDR3 length equals 14 residues.

As DNA, the CDR3 is TGTGCCAGCGGGTACCGGGACAGGAAGGGCACCGGGGAGCTGTTTTTT. Its translation is CASGYRDRKGTGELFF. The rearrangement uses TRBV5-6 and TRBJ2-2; TRBD1 agrees at 8 bases. Germline assignment: CDR1 SGHDT and CDR2 YYEEEE. The ends lost 7 bases at V and 4 bases at J; junction bases unmatched: 12. The CDR3 sequence is 16 residues long. The whole variable domain, remainder taken from reference TRBV5-6 and TRBJ2-2, is DAGVTQSPTHLIKTRGQQVTLRCSPKSGHDTVSWYQQALGQGPQFIFQYYEEEERQRGNFPDRFSGHQFPNYSSELNVNALLLGDSALYLCASGYRDRKGTGELFFGEGSRLTVL.

The V call is TRBV5-1, the J call TRBJ2-1; a possible D gene is TRBD2 (5 bases). The CDR3 loop spans 14 amino acids. The V and J ends lost 4 bases and 8 bases respectively, with 16 bases between them. Looked up from germline, CDR1 is SGHRS and CDR2 is YFSETQ. The CDR3 nucleotides are TGCGCCAGCAGCCAATCCGGGCGGGCGGATGAGCAGTTCTTC. It codes for CASSQSGRADEQFF.

A few counts support this clone. The chain employs TRBV6-1 and TRBJ1-4, with TRBD1 matching 8 bases. Germline V gene sequence: CDR1 MNHNS, CDR2 SASEGT. V lost 8 bases to trimming and J lost 8 bases; unmatched junction nucleotides: 13. This CDR3 has 15 residues. CDR3 sequence reads: CASLYEAGGKEKLFF. CDR3 in DNA: TGTGCCAGCCTTTACGAGGCAGGGGGCAAAGAAAAACTGTTTTTT.

For the CDR3, the DNA is TGTGCCACCAGTGACACTGGGACAGGAGTTGATCAGCCCCAGCATTTT. It specifies CATSDTGTGVDQPQHF. The J gene is TRBJ1-5, the V gene TRBV24-1; 8 bases match TRBD1. Germline V gives CDR1 KGHDR, CDR2 SFDVKD. The V gene end was trimmed by 4 bases and the J gene end by 5 bases; junction bases not matched to a gene: 9. CDR3 length: 16 residues.

The chain couples TRBV2 to TRBJ2-7; D perhaps matches TRBD2 (7 bases). In germline, CDR1 is SNHLY, CDR2 FYNNEI. The germline V and J ends were trimmed by 7 bases and 6 bases, with 19 bases remaining between them. The CDR3 has 14 amino acids. CDR3 loop: CASKGGLVMGEQYF. For the CDR3, the DNA is TGTGCCAGCAAGGGGGGGCTGGTCATGGGCGAGCAGTACTTC. The whole variable domain, remainder taken from reference TRBV2 and TRBJ2-7, is EPEVTQTPSHQVTQMGQEVILRCVPISNHLYFYWYRQILGQKVEFLVSFYNNEISEKSEIFDDQFSVERPDGSNFTLKIRSTKLEDSAMYFCASKGGLVMGEQYFGPGTRLTVT.

The gene calls are TRBV7-6 and TRBJ2-2; TRBD2 agrees at 16 bases. In germline, CDR1 is SGHVS, CDR2 FNYEAQ. Trimming cost V 5 bases and J 6 bases; bases outside gene matches: 6. This CDR3 is built from 17 residues. This CDR3 reads CASSAGLAGGPSGELFF. CDR3 sequence (DNA): TGTGCCAGCAGCGCGGGACTAGCGGGGGGGCCGTCCGGGGAGCTGTTTTTT. Based on the CDR3 plus reference TRBV7-6 and TRBJ2-2, the full variable domain is GAGVSQSPRYKVTKRGQDVALRCDPISGHVSLYWYRQALGQGPEFLTYFNYEAQQDKSGLPNDRFSAERPEGSISTLTIQRTEQRDSAMYRCASSAGLAGGPSGELFFGEGSRLTVL.

The chain joins TRBV27 to TRBJ1-5, with 11 bases aligning to TRBD1. This CDR3 is 16 amino acids long. V dropped 5 bases and J dropped 9; count of bases not matched to a gene: 12. From germline, CDR1 is MNHEY and CDR2 SMNVEV (reference sequence). The CDR3 loop is CASSLKGQGAIGPQHF. DNA of the CDR3: TGTGCCAGCAGTCTAAAAGGACAGGGGGCTATTGGGCCCCAGCATTTT.

V usage is TRBV7-9 and J usage is TRBJ2-1, with TRBD1 as a possible D gene (6 bases). Per the germline V gene, CDR1 is SEHNR and CDR2 is FQNEAQ (reference sequence). The CDR3 totals 17 residues. Trimming pared 3 bases from V and 4 bases from J, leaving 19 bases between. The DNA for the CDR3 is TGTGCCAGCAGCTTGTTTCAGGGGCTAGCACAGTACAATGAGCAGTTCTTC. Protein: CASSLFQGLAQYNEQFF.